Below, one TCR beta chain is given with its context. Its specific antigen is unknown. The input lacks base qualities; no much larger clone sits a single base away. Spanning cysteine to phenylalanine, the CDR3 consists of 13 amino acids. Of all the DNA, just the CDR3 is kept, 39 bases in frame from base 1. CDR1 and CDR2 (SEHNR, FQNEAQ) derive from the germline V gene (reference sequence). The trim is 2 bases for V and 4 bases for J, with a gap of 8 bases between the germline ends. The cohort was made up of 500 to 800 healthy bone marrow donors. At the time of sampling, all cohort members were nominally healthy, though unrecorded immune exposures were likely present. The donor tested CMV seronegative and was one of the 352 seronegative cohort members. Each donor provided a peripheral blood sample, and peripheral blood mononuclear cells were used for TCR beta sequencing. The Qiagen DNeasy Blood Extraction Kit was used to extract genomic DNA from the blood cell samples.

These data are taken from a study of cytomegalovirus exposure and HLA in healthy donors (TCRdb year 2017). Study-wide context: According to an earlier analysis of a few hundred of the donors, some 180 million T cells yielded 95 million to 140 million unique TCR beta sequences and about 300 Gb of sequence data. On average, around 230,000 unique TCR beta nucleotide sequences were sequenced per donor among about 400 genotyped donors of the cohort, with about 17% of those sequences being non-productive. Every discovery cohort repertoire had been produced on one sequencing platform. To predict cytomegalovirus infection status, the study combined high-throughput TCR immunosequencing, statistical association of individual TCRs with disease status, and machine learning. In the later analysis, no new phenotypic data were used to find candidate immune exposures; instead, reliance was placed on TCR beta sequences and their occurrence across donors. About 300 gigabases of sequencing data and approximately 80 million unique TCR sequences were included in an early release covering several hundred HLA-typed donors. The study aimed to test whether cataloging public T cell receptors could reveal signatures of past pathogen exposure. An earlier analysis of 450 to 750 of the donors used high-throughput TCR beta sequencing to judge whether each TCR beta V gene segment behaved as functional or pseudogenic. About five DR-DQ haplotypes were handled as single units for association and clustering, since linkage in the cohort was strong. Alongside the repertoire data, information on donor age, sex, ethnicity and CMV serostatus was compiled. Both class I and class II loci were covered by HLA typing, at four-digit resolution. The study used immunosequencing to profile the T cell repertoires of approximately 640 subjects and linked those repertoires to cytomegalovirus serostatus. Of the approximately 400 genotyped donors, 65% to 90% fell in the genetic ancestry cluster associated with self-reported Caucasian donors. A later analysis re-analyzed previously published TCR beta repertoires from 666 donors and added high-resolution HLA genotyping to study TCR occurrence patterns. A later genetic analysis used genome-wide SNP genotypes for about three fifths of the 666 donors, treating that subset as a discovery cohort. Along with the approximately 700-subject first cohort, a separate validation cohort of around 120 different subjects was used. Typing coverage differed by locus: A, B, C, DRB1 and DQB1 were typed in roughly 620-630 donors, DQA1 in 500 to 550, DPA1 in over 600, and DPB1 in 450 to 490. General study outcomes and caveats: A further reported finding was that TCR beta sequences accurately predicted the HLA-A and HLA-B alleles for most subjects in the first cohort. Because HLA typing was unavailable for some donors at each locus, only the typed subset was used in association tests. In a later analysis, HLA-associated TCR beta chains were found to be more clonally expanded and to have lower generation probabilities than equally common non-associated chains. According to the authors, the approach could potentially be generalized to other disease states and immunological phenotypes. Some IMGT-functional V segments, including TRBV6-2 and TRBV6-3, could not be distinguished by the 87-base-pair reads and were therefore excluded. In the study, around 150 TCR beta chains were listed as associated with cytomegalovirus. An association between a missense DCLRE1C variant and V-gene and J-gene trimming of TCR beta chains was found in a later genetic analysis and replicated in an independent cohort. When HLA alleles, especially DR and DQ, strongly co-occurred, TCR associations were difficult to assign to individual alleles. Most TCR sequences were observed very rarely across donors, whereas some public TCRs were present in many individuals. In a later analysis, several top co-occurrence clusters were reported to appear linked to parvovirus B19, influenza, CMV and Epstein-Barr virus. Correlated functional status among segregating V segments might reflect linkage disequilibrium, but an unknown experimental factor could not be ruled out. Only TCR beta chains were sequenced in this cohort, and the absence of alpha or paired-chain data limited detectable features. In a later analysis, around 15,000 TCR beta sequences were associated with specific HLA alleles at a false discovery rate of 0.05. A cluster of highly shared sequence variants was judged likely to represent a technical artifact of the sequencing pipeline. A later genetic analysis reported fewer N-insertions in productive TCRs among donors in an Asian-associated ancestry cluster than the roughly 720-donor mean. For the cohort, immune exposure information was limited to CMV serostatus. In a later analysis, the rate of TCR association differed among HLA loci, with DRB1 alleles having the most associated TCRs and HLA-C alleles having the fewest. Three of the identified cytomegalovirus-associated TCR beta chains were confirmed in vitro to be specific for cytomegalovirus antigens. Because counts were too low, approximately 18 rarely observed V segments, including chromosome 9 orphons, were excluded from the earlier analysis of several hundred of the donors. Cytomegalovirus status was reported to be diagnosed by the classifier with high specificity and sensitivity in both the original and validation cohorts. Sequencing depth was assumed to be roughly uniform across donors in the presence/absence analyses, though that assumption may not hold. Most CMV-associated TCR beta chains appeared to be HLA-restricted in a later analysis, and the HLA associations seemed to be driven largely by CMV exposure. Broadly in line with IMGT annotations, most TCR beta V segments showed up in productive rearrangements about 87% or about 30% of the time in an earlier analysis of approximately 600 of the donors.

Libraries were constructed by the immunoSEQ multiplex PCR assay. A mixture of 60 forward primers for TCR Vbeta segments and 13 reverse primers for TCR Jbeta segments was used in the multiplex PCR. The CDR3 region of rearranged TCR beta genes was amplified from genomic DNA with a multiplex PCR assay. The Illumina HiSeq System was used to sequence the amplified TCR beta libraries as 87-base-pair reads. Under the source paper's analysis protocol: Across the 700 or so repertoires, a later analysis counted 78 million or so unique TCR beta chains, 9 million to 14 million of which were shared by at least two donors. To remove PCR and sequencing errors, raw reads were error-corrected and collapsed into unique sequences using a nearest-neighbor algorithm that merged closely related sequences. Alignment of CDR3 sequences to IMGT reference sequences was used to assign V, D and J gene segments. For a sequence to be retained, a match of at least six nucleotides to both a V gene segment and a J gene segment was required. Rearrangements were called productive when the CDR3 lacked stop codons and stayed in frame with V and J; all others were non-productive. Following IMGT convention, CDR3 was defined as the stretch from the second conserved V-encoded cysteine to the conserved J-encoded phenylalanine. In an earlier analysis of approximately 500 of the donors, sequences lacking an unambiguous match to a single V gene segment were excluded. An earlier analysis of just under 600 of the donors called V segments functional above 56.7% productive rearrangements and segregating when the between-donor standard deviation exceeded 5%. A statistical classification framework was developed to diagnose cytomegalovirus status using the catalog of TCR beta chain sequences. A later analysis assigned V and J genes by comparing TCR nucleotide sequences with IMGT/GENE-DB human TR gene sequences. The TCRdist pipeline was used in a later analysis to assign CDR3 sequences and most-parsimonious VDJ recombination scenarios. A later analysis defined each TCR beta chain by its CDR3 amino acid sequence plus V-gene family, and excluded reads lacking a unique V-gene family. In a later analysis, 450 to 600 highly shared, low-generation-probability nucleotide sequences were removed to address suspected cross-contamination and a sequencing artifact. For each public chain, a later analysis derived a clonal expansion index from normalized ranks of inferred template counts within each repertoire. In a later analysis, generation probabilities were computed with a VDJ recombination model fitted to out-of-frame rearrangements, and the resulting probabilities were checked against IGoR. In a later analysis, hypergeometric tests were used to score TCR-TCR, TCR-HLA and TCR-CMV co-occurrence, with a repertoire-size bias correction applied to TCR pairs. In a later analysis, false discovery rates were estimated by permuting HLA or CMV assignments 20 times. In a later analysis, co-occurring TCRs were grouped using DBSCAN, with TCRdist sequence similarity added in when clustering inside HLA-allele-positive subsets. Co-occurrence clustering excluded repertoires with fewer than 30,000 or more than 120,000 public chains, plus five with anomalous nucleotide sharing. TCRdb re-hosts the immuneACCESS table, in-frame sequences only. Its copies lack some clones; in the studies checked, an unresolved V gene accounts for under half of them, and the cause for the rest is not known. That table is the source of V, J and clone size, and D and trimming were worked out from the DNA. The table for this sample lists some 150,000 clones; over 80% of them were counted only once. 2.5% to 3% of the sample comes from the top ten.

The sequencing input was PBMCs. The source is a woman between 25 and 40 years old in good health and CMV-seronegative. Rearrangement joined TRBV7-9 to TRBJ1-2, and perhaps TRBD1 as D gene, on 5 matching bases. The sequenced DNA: TGTGCCAGCAGCTTAAGGGGCCTCTATGGCTACACCTTC. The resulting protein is CASSLRGLYGYTF.